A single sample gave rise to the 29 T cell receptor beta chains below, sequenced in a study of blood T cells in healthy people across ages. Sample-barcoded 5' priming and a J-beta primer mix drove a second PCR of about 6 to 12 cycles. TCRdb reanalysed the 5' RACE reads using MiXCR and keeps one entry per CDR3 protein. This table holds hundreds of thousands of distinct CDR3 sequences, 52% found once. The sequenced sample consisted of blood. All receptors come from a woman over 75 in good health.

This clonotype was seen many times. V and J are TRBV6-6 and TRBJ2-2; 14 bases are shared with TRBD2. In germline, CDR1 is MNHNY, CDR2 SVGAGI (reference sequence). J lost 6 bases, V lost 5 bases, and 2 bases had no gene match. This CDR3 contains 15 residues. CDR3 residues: CASSPGLAGAGELFF. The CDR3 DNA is TGTGCCAGCAGTCCGGGACTAGCGGGGGCCGGGGAGCTGTTTTTT.

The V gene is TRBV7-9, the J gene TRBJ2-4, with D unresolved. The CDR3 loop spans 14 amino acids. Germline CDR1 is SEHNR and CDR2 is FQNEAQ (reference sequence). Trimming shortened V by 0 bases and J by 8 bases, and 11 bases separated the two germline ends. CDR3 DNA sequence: TGTGCCAGCAGCTTAGCTTTAGTGCCTGACATTCAGTACTTC. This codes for CASSLALVPDIQYF.

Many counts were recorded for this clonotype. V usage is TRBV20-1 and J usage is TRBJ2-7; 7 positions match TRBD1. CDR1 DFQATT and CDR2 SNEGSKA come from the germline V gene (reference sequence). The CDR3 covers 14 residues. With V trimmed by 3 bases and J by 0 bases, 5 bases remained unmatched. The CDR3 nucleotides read TGCAGTGCTAGGGGACAGCACAACTCCTACGAGCAGTACTTC. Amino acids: CSARGQHNSYEQYF.

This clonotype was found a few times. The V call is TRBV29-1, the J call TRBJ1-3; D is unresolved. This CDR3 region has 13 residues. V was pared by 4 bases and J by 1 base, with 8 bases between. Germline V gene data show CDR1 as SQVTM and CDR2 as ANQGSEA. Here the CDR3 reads CSVVSGSGNTIYF. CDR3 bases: TGCAGCGTTGTATCGGGGTCTGGAAACACCATATATTTT.

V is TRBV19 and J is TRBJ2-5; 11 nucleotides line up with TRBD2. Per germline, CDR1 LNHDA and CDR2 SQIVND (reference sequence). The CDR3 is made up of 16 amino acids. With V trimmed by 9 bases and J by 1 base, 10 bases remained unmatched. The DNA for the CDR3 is TGTGCCAGCTCTCGGGTGCTAGCGGGGGGCCAAGAGACCCAGTACTTC. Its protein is CASSRVLAGGQETQYF.

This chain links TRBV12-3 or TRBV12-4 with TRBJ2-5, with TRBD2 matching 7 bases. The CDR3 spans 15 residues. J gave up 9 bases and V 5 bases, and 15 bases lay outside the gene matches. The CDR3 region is CASSRTRGREDAQYF. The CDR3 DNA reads TGTGCCAGCAGTCGGACTAGAGGGAGAGAGGATGCCCAGTACTTC.

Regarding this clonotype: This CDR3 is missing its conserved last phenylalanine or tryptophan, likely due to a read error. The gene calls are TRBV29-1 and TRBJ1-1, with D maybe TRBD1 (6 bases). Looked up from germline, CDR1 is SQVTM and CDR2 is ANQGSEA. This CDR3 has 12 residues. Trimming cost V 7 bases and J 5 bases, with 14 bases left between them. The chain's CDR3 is CSGVQGWTEAFL. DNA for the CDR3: TGCAGCGGCGTACAGGGTTGGACTGAAGCTTTCTTA.

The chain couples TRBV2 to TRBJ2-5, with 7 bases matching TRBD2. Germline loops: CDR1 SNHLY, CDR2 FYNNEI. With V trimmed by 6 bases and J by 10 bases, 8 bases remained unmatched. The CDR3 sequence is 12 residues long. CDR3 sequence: CASRSGTTVQYF. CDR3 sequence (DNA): TGTGCCAGCAGGTCAGGGACTACAGTCCAGTACTTC. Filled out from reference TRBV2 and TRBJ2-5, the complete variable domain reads EPEVTQTPSHQVTQMGQEVILRCVPISNHLYFYWYRQILGQKVEFLVSFYNNEISEKSEIFDDQFSVERPDGSNFTLKIRSTKLEDSAMYFCASRSGTTVQYFGPGTRLLVL.

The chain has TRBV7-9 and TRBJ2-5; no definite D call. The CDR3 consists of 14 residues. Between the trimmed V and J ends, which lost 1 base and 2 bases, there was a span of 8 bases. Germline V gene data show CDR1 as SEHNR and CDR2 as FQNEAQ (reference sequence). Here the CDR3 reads CASSLVLVQETQYF. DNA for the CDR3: TGTGCCAGCAGCTTAGTTCTAGTTCAAGAGACCCAGTACTTC.

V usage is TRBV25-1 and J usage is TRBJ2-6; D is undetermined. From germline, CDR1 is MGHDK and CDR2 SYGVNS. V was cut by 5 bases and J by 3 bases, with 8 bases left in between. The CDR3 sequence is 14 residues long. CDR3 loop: CASSTERGANVLTF. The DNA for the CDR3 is TGTGCCAGCAGTACTGAGCGTGGGGCCAACGTCCTGACTTTC.

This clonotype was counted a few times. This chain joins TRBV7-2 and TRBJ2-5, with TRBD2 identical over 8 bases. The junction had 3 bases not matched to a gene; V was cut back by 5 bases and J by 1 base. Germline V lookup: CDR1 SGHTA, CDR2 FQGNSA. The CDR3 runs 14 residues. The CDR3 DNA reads TGTGCCAGCAGCCCGGGACTAGTCCAAGAGACCCAGTACTTC. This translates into CASSPGLVQETQYF.

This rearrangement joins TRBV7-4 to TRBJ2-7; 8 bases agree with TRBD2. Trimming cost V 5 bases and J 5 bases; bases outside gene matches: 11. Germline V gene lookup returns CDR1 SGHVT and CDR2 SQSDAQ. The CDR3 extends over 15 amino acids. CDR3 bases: TGTGCCAGCAGCCCTATTGGGCTAGCGGGCCACGAGCAGTACTTC. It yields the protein CASSPIGLAGHEQYF. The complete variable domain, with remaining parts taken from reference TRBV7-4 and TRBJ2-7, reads GAGVSQSPRYKVAKRGRDVALRCDSISGHVTLYWYRQTLGQGSEVLTYSQSDAQRDKSGRPSGRFSAERPERSVSTLKIQRTEQGDSAVYLCASSPIGLAGHEQYFGPGTRLTVT.

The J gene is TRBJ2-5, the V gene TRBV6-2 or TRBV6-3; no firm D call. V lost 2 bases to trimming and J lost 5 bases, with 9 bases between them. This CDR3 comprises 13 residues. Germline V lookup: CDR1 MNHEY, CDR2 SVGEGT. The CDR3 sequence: CASSYEVGETQYF. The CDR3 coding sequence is TGTGCCAGCAGTTACGAGGTCGGGGAGACCCAGTACTTC.

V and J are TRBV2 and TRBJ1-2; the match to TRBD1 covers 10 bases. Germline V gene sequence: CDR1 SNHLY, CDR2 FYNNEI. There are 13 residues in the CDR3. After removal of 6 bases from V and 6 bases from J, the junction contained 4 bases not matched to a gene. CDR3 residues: CASRDRGFNGYTF. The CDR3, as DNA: TGTGCCAGCAGGGACAGGGGGTTCAATGGCTACACCTTC.

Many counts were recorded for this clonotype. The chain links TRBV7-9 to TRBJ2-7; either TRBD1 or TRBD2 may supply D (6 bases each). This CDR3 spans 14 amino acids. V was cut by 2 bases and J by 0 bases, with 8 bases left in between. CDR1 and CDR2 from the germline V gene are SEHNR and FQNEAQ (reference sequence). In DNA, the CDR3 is TGTGCCAGCAGCTTAAGGGGGGTCTCCTACGAGCAGTACTTC. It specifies CASSLRGVSYEQYF.

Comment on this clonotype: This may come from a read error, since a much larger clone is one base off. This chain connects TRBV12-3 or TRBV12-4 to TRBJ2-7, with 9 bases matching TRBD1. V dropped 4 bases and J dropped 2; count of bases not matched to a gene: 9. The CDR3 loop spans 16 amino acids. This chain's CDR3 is CASSSRDRVGPYEQYF. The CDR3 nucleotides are TGTGCCAGCAGTTCCCGGGACAGGGTCGGACCCTACGAGCAGTACTTC.

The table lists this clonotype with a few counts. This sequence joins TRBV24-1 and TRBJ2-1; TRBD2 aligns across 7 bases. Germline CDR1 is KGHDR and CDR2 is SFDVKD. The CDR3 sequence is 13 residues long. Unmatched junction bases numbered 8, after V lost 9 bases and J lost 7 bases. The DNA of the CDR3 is TGTGCCACCTCTGATGGGGGGGAGAATGAGCAGTTCTTC. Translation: CATSDGGENEQFF.

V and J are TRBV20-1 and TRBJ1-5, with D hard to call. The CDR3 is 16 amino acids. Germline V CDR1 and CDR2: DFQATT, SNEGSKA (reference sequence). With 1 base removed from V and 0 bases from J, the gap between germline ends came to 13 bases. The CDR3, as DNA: TGCAGTGCTAGAGGTGGAGGGCAACTTAGCAATCAGCCCCAGCATTTT. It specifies CSARGGGQLSNQPQHF.

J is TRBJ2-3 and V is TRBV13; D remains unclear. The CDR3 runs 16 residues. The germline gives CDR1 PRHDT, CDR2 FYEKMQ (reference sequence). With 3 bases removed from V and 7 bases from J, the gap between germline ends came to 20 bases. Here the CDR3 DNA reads TGTGCCAGCAGCTTGGGCAGGCCCACCCTTCGGAATACGCAGTATTTT. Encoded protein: CASSLGRPTLRNTQYF.

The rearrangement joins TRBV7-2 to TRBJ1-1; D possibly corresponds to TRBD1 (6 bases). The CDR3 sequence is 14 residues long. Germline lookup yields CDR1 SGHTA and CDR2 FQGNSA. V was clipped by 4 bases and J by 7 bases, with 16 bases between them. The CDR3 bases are TGTGCCAGCAGCTCCCTAGGGGGGCGCGGTGAAGCTTTCTTT. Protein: CASSSLGGRGEAFF.

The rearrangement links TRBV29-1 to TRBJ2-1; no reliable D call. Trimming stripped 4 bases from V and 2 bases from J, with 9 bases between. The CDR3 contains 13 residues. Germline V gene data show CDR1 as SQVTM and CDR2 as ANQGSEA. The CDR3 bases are TGCAGCGTTGGGGTCGACACCTACAATGAGCAGTTCTTC. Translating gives CSVGVDTYNEQFF.

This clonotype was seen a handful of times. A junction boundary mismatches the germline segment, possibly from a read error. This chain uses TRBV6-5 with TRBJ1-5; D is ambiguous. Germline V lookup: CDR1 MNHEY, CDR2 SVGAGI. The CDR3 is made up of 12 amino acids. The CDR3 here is CASGYSNQPQHF. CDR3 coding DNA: TGTGCCAGCGGTTATAGCAATCAGCCCCAGCATTTT.

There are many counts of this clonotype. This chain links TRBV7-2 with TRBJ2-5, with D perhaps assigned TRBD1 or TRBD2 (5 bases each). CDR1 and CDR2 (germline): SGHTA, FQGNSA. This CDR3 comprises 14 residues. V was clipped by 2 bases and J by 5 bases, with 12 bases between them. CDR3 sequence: CASSLWGKQETQYF. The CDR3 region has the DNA TGTGCCAGCAGCTTATGGGGGAAACAGGAGACCCAGTACTTC.

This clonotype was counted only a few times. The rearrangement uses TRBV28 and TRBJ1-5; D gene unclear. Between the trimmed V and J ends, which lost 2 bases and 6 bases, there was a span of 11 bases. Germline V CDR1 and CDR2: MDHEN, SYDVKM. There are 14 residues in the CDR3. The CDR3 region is CASSLDVPGQPQHF. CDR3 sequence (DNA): TGTGCCAGCAGTTTAGACGTACCGGGTCAGCCCCAGCATTTT.

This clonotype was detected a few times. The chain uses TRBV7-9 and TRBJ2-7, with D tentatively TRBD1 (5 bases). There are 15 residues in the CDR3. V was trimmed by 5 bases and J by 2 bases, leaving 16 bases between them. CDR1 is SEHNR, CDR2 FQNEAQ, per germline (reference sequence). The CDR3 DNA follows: TGTGCCAGCAGCAACGAGATGACAGCTACCTACGAGCAGTACTTC. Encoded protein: CASSNEMTATYEQYF.

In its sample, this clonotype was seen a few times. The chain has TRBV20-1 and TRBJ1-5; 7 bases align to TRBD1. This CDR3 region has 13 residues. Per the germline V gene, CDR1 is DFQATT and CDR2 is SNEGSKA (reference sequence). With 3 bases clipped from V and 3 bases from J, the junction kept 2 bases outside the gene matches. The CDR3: CSARTGLNQPQHF. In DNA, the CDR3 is TGCAGTGCTAGGACAGGGCTCAATCAGCCCCAGCATTTT.

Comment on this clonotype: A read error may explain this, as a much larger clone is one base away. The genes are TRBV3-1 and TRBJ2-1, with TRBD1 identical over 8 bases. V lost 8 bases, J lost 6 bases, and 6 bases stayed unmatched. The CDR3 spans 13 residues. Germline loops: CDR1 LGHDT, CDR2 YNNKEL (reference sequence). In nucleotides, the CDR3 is TGTGCCAGCCAGAGACAGGGGTCCAATGAGCAGTTCTTC. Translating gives CASQRQGSNEQFF.

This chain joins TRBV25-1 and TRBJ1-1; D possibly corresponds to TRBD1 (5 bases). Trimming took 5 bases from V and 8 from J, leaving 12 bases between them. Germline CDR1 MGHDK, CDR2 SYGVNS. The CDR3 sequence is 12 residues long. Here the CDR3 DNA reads TGTGCCAGCAGTTCCGGGGGGAGAGAAGCTTTCTTT. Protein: CASSSGGREAFF. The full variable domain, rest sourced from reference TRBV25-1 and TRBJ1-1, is EADIYQTPRYLVIGTGKKITLECSQTMGHDKMYWYQQDPGMELHLIHYSYGVNSTEKGDLSSESTVSRIRTEHFPLTLESARPSHTSQYLCASSSGGREAFFGQGTRLTVV.

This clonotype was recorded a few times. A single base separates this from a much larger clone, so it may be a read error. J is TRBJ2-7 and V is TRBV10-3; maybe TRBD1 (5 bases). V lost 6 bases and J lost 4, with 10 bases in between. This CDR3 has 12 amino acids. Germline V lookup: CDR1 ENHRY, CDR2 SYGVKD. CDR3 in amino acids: CAIRAQGYEQYF. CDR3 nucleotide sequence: TGTGCCATCAGGGCTCAGGGTTACGAGCAGTACTTC.